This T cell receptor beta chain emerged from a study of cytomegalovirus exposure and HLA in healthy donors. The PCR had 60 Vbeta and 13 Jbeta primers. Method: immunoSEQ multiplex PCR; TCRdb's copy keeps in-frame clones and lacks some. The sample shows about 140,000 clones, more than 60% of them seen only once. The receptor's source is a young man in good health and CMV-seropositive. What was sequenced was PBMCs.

This CDR3 reads CASSESNGGEETQYF. CDR3 sequence (DNA): TGCGCCAGCAGTGAGTCGAATGGCGGGGAAGAGACCCAGTACTTC. This chain links TRBV10-1 with TRBJ2-5; TRBD2 is a possible D gene (6 bases). V was shortened by 0 bases and J by 3 bases, with 11 bases between the two germline ends. The CDR3 consists of 15 residues. CDR1 and CDR2 from the germline V gene are WNHNN and SYGVQD (reference sequence).